This entry features one T cell receptor beta chain sequence. Its antigen is not identified. The source of the sample is a study of shared clonotypes between healthy human individuals. Only in-frame clones appear in the TCRdb table, and some are missing; sequencing was by immunoSEQ multiplex PCR. The sample records around 600,000 clones, more than 95% being singletons. Germline-derived CDR1 and CDR2 are SGDLS and YYNGEE. The V segment lost 0 bases and the J segment 4 bases; nucleotides outside the gene matches: 6. The length of the CDR3 is 15 residues. Study-wide results and limits: It was the non-shared clonotypes that had lower generation probabilities than clonotypes shared by all four donors.

The sample was naive CD4+ T cells sorted from blood. The sample's subset: CD45RA+ positively selected. This sequence was found in a woman aged 25 to 39 in good health. The chain has TRBV9 and TRBJ2-5; 7 nucleotides match TRBD1. CDR3 sequence reads: CASSVEGARGETQYF. The CDR3 DNA reads as TGTGCCAGCAGCGTAGAGGGGGCTAGAGGAGAGACCCAGTACTTC.